This T cell receptor (beta chain) was sequenced in a study of beta chain features in type 1 diabetes listed by TCRdb under 2018. Notes on the research overall: Mean age, gender distribution, total cell number and subset yield were not different between patients and healthy donors. Regulatory and stem cell-like memory subsets were obtained from only 8 patients and roughly eight healthy donors, while naive and central memory subsets were obtained from all 30 or so donors. In the study, recently diagnosed type 1 diabetes patients and matched healthy donors were compared on the TCRB repertoires of their sorted circulating CD4+ T cell subsets. A total of about 110 million sorted cells were examined across all samples, and the number of cells per subset was strongly correlated with RNA yield. Here is what the overall study found, with its caveats: At VDJ recombination sites, type 1 diabetes patients had fewer insertions and more deleted nucleotides, which implies abnormalities in thymic rearrangement. Type 1 diabetes patients showed a moderate but significant shortening of TCRB CDR3 length in all four CD4+ subsets. Because cDNA rather than genomic DNA was sequenced, highly expressing activated cells could have been over-represented, although no difference in activation and CD3 levels was found between groups. Shorter templates might have been favored by PCR, but patient and control samples were amplified and corrected together, so both groups would have been affected equally by any skew. Naive, central memory and regulatory TCRB repertoires appeared more similar among patients than among healthy donors. Only small numbers of individuals were included in the HLA sub-analyses, which left unresolved whether HLA type had any influence on TCRB rearrangement.

Each donor gave one peripheral blood draw, averaging approximately 110 mL, which was collected into heparinised tubes. Using a panel that included CD45RO, CCR7, CD25, CD127, CD95 and CD27, naive, central memory, regulatory and stem cell-like memory CD4+ T cells were sorted on a BD FACSAria II. Every sorted population had a purity above 98%. Right away, PBMCs were isolated by Lymphoprep density gradient centrifugation and were stained directly, with no culture step. To minimize batch effects, samples were stained and sorted in pairs, one healthy donor with one patient per experiment. The entire amount of isolated RNA was reverse transcribed using the High Capacity cDNA Reverse Transcription Kit, so the sequenced TCRB transcripts were expressed ones. Deep immunoSEQ sequencing was applied to naive, central memory and regulatory T cell samples, giving an average of roughly 3.5 million total reads per sample. After sorted cells were lysed in RLT buffer, RNA was extracted with DNase-treated RNeasy Micro or Mini kits, with the choice depending on cell number. To prevent cross-contamination, each cell subset was processed individually, whereas patient and healthy donor samples were processed jointly. Using the immunoSEQ multiplex PCR, TCRB sequences were amplified from cDNA into 87-bp fragments spanning the CDR3 region. Sequencing of the amplicons was done on the Illumina HiSeq platform. The paper's processing steps were these. PCR bias was computationally corrected using synthetic template baselines, reads within Hamming distance 2 were collapsed, and singletons that could not be merged were discarded. Reads were aligned against IMGT so that V, D and J genes, CDR3 length and insertions or deletions at six rearrangement sites could be assigned. Within each subset, clonotype counts were normalized to sorted cell number, and only after that were true diversity and Gini coefficients computed with the tcR R package. Repertoire sharing was quantified using the overlap coefficient calculated on TCRB nucleotide sequences. Out-of-frame TCRB sequences from naive cells were analyzed as a proxy for the pre-selection repertoire. Here the immuneACCESS table is served through TCRdb, limited to in-frame sequences with V and J called. Missing clones are a known gap in these copies; in checked studies unresolved V genes cover under half, and the rest lacks a known reason. The DNA was the basis for D and trimming; V, J and clone size are from that table. For this sample there are 430,000 or so clones; around 10% appear just once. Approximately 0.05% of the sample comes from the top ten.

This clone was observed a handful of times. What this receptor recognizes is not known. No much larger clone exists at a distance of one base, and base qualities are not known. The sample consisted of naive CD4+ T cells from blood. The sample's cell subset or site label, in plain terms: true naive CD4+ T cells. The sequence came from a woman aged 18-35 years in good health.

This receptor carries the CDR3 CASTPEQALRFTEAFF. The DNA is as follows: TGTGCCAGCACCCCGGAACAGGCCTTGAGGTTCACTGAAGCTTTCTTT. Here the chain combines TRBV6-6 and TRBJ1-1; the D segment could be TRBD1, given 5 matching bases. The CDR1 and CDR2 encoded by the germline V gene (reference sequence) are MNHNY and SVGAGI. The CDR3 runs 16 amino acids, cysteine and phenylalanine included. The retained sequence is limited to the CDR3, 48 bases, with the frame set at the first base. V and J are truncated by 7 bases and 4 bases respectively, leaving an intervening sequence of 22 bases.